Listed here is a single T cell receptor (beta chain). Its antigen remains unknown. This CDR3 contains 13 residues. Trimming took 3 bases from V and 2 from J, leaving 8 bases between them. Germline V lookup: CDR1 MDHEN, CDR2 SYDVKM. The sample comes from a study of cytomegalovirus exposure and HLA in healthy donors. Study-level points and caveats: Overall, roughly 170 TCR beta chains were annotated as cytomegalovirus-associated. Most TCRs appeared rarely, but some public TCRs recurred in many donors. It was confirmed in vitro that three of the CMV-associated chains were specific for CMV antigens. The tendency of first-cohort TCR clusters to co-occur in the roughly 130 validation repertoires was the finding of a later analysis.

Produced via immunoSEQ multiplex PCR; TCRdb's table is partial and in-frame only. The sample yields more than 300,000 clones, about nine tenths seen once. The chain links TRBV28 to TRBJ2-7; no firm D call. The material sequenced was PBMCs. The clonotype was recovered from a woman aged 18-30 years in good health and CMV-seronegative. CDR3 amino acids: CASSLNRAYEQYF. Here the CDR3 DNA reads TGTGCCAGCAGTTTGAACAGAGCCTACGAGCAGTACTTC.